The 16 T cell receptor beta chains below were found in one sample sequenced in a study of blood T cell repertoires in COVID-19. The assay was immunoSEQ multiplex PCR, and TCRdb's table has in-frame clones only and misses some. The repertoire holds about 110,000 clones, with roughly 90% as singletons. Sequenced input: peripheral blood. These receptors were taken from a middle-aged man with active or convalescent COVID-19.

The chain is built from TRBV18 and TRBJ1-2; 8 nucleotides match TRBD1. Germline CDR1 and CDR2: KGHSH and LQKENI. This CDR3 contains 14 residues. The V and J ends lost 2 bases and 7 bases, in that order; junction bases with no gene match: 6. The CDR3 is CASSPDPRGPGYTF. The CDR3 nucleotides read TGTGCCAGCTCACCAGATCCCAGGGGGCCTGGCTACACCTTC.

The chain links TRBV28 to TRBJ1-6; 8 bases are a match to TRBD1. The CDR3 runs 16 residues. The V and J ends lost 5 bases and 9 bases, in that order; junction bases with no gene match: 12. CDR1 and CDR2 from the germline V gene are MDHEN and SYDVKM. CDR3 amino acids: CASSGQGGNSGSPLHF. In DNA, the CDR3 is TGTGCCAGCAGTGGACAGGGAGGAAATAGCGGTTCACCCCTCCACTTT.

Concerning this clone: Additional DNA sequences in this sample encode the identical CDR3. V is TRBV6-5 and J is TRBJ2-7; unclear D gene. The CDR3 runs to 11 residues. V was trimmed by 8 bases and J by 2 bases, leaving 7 bases between them. The germline CDR1 and CDR2 sequences are MNHEY and SVGAGI. CDR3 region: CASYSPYEQYF. The CDR3, as DNA: TGTGCCAGCTATAGTCCCTACGAGCAGTACTTC.

V and J are TRBV5-1 and TRBJ2-7; TRBD1 might be the D (5 bases). Between the trimmed V and J ends, which lost 4 bases and 3 bases, there was a span of 11 bases. The CDR3 has 13 residues. Germline V lookup: CDR1 SGHRS, CDR2 YFSETQ. The CDR3 loop is CASSADNLYEQYF. As DNA, the CDR3 is TGCGCCAGCAGCGCGGACAACCTCTACGAGCAGTACTTC.

The rearrangement links TRBV27 to TRBJ1-1; D call uncertain. CDR1 and CDR2 (germline): MNHEY, SMNVEV (reference sequence). Between the trimmed V and J ends, which lost 4 bases and 1 base, there was a span of 10 bases. CDR3 length: 14 amino acids. As DNA, the CDR3 is TGTGCCAGCAGTTCTGTAACACCGAACACTGAAGCTTTCTTT. This gives the protein CASSSVTPNTEAFF.

This chain uses TRBV7-6 with TRBJ2-3; tentative D call: TRBD1 (5 bases). CDR1 is SGHVS, CDR2 FNYEAQ, per germline. CDR3 length equals 17 residues. Trimming pared 1 base from V and 8 bases from J, leaving 22 bases between. CDR3 sequence: CASSLGARVPGLVTQYF. The CDR3, as DNA: TGTGCCAGCAGCTTAGGGGCCAGGGTCCCCGGGCTCGTTACGCAGTATTTT.

The rearrangement links TRBV15 to TRBJ2-3; D remains ambiguous. The CDR3 loop spans 17 amino acids. Germline V gene data show CDR1 as LNHNV and CDR2 as YYDKDF (reference sequence). Between the trimmed V and J ends, which lost 3 bases and 0 bases, there was a span of 16 bases. The CDR3 bases are TGTGCCACCAGCAGGGAATTTAGAGCTAGTAGCACAGATACGCAGTATTTT. It translates to CATSREFRASSTDTQYF.

The chain recombines TRBV2 with TRBJ2-1; 8 nucleotides match TRBD2. Looked up from germline, CDR1 is SNHLY and CDR2 is FYNNEI. This CDR3 comprises 11 residues. The V and J ends lost 7 bases and 12 bases, in that order; junction bases with no gene match: 5. The CDR3 reads CASNPGGRQFF. CDR3 sequence (DNA): TGTGCCAGCAACCCGGGGGGGAGGCAGTTCTTC.

V usage is TRBV10-3 and J usage is TRBJ2-2; D gene ambiguous. Deletions cut 6 bases from V and 10 bases from J, with 15 bases between. The CDR3 runs 13 residues. Germline values: CDR1 ENHRY, CDR2 SYGVKD. The CDR3 coding sequence is TGTGCCATCAGCCCCACATTGAATGAGGAGCTGTTTTTT. The encoded protein is CAISPTLNEELFF.

The chain links TRBV25-1 to TRBJ1-6; tentatively, D is TRBD1 (6 bases). Trimming left V 4 bases short and J 7 bases short, with 8 bases between. The CDR3 has 13 amino acids. In germline, CDR1 is MGHDK, CDR2 SYGVNS. CDR3 in amino acids: CASSGTANSPLHF. The DNA for the CDR3 is TGTGCCAGCAGTGGGACAGCCAATTCACCCCTCCACTTT.

The chain carries TRBV18 and TRBJ2-5, with 9 bases matching TRBD1. Germline assignment: CDR1 KGHSH and CDR2 LQKENI. Trimming cost V 9 bases and J 5 bases; bases outside gene matches: 10. This CDR3 region has 14 residues. The CDR3 reads CASSRLDRGETQYF. Here the CDR3 DNA reads TGTGCCAGTTCCCGCCTCGACAGGGGGGAGACCCAGTACTTC.

The genes are TRBV7-8 and TRBJ2-3, with 7 bases lining up with TRBD2. CDR3 length equals 15 residues. Per the germline V gene, CDR1 is SGHVS and CDR2 is FQNEAQ. V dropped 5 bases and J dropped 3; count of bases not matched to a gene: 8. The CDR3 region is CASSLALGGTDTQYF. DNA of the CDR3: TGTGCCAGCAGCCTCGCTTTGGGGGGGACAGATACGCAGTATTTT.

CDR3 bases: TGTGCCAGCAGCTTCAGGGCGGGAACCTCCTACGAGCAGTACTTC. This codes for CASSFRAGTSYEQYF. J is TRBJ2-7 and V is TRBV7-9; perhaps TRBD2 as D (6 bases). There are 15 residues in the CDR3. The V and J ends lost 3 bases and 0 bases respectively, with 12 bases between them. Looked up from germline, CDR1 is SEHNR and CDR2 is FQNEAQ (reference sequence).

V and J are TRBV19 and TRBJ1-4, with 8 bases that match TRBD1. Looked up from germline, CDR1 is LNHDA and CDR2 is SQIVND (reference sequence). V gave up 3 bases and J gave up 8 bases; unmatched junction bases: 11. CDR3 length equals 16 residues. CDR3 DNA sequence: TGTGCCAGTAGTATGGAAACGGGACAGGTATACGAAAAACTGTTTTTT. It encodes CASSMETGQVYEKLFF. The full variable domain, completed using reference TRBV19 and TRBJ1-4, is DGGITQSPKYLFRKEGQNVTLSCEQNLNHDAMYWYRQDPGQGLRLIYYSQIVNDFQKGDIAEGYSVSREKKESFPLTVTSAQKNPTAFYLCASSMETGQVYEKLFFGSGTQLSVL.

The chain is built from TRBV3-1 (or the pseudogene TRBV3-2) and TRBJ1-5; D is unclear. CDR1 is LGHDT and CDR2 is YNNKEL in the germline V gene (reference sequence). The CDR3 is made up of 15 amino acids. V lost 0 bases and J 4 bases, leaving 10 bases between the germline ends. CDR3 in amino acids: CASSQDTGGNQPQHF. The CDR3 DNA reads as TGTGCCAGCAGCCAAGATACCGGAGGAAATCAGCCCCAGCATTTT.

The chain couples TRBV18 to TRBJ1-1, with 9 bases matching TRBD1. This CDR3 comprises 14 residues. Germline V CDR1 and CDR2: KGHSH, LQKENI. V lost 3 bases, J lost 5 bases, and 4 bases stayed unmatched. CDR3 nucleotide sequence: TGTGCCAGCTCACCTTTCGGACAGGGGACTGAAGCTTTCTTT. Encoded protein: CASSPFGQGTEAFF.